This record covers a single T cell receptor (beta chain). Its antigen remains unidentified. This sample was taken from a study of shared clonotypes between healthy human individuals. Study outcomes and limitations: Generation probabilities were higher for clonotypes shared across all four sorted-subset donors than for unshared ones.

Each of the donors was a healthy adult who was HIV-negative and had not had a recent acute infection or vaccination. In the CD4+ fraction, cells were divided into CD45RA+ naive and CD45RA-negative memory subsets. Several immunoSEQ plates received, in even portions, the genomic DNA of each subset. Clones were sequenced by immunoSEQ multiplex PCR, and TCRdb holds only the in-frame ones, with some missing. This table holds 2 million to 3 million clones, around nine tenths found once. The germline CDR1 and CDR2 sequences are SGDLS and YYNGEE. The CDR3 has 17 amino acids. The V gene end was trimmed by 4 bases and the J gene end by 3 bases; junction bases not matched to a gene: 15.

This TCR came from a man aged 18 to 29 in good health. The V gene is TRBV9, the J gene TRBJ2-7, with 8 bases that match TRBD1. Sequencing input: naive CD4+ T cells sorted from blood. Specified subset: CD45RA+ positively selected. The CDR3 is CASSQTGDLGLLYEQYF. The CDR3 coding sequence is TGTGCCAGCAGCCAGACAGGGGACCTGGGGCTTCTCTACGAGCAGTACTTC.